The clone carrying this T cell receptor beta chain was seen repeatedly, ten times or more. Antigen unknown. MiXCR was run by TCRdb on the RT-PCR reads, yielding one entry per CDR3 protein. This table holds approximately 490,000 distinct CDR3 sequences, 6% to 9% found once. The sample originates from a study of response to subunit inactivated influenza vaccine. The ends were cut back, 1 base at V and 2 bases at J, with 11 bases in the middle. Germline lookup yields CDR1 LGHNA and CDR2 YSLEER. The CDR3 length is 15 residues. Study-wide findings and caveats: The authors suggested that every seasonal influenza vaccination recruits few new T cells.

The chain couples TRBV4-3 to TRBJ1-2; tentatively, D is TRBD1 (5 bases). The sequences come from PBMCs from blood, collected less than 25 months after vaccination. This sequence was found in a man aged 50 to 69 who received an inactivated influenza vaccine. The CDR3 here is CASSQALTGNYGYTF. The CDR3 DNA reads TGCGCCAGCAGCCAAGCCCTCACAGGCAACTATGGCTACACCTTC.